This T cell receptor (beta chain) was sequenced for a study of patients and donors after allogeneic stem cell transplantation. TCRdb used MiXCR to reprocess the RT-PCR reads, holding one entry per CDR3 protein. The table lists about a million distinct CDR3 sequences, roughly 18% of them singletons. Material: blood, either unsorted or a sorted T cell fraction (not recorded which). This TCR was recovered from a human donor who was either an allogeneic HSCT recipient or a stem cell or donor lymphocyte infusion donor (not recorded which). It is not recorded whose cells these are; they may come from a transplant donor.

The CDR3 DNA reads TGCGCCAGCAGCCGGAACAGGGGTCAAGAGACCCAGTACTTC. This translates into CASSRNRGQETQYF. The chain couples TRBV4-3 to TRBJ2-5; 7 nucleotides match TRBD1. The germline CDR1 and CDR2 sequences are LGHNA and YSLEER. J lost 2 bases, V lost 4 bases, and 4 bases had no gene match. The CDR3 runs to 14 residues.